These T cell receptor beta chains were read from a single sample in a study of shared clonotypes between healthy human individuals. The method was immunoSEQ multiplex PCR; TCRdb's version includes in-frame clones alone and lacks a portion of them. This table has about 560,000 clones, around 76% appearing once. The material sequenced was PBMCs. Source of these receptors: a woman between 35 and 50 years old in good health. Some clones in this sample may be carry-over from other donors' samples. Both conserved end residues are part of each CDR3. Fields, in order: J gene, D gene, V gene, clone size, CDR3 protein, CDR3 DNA. The D gene is left open where the match is weak. The size field is filled for only some rows; it gives once, few, many or a size class.

j_call: TRBJ1-5; d_call: -; v_call: TRBV4-2; clone_size: -; cdr3_aa: CASSQVGQPQHF; cdr3_nt: TGTGCCAGCAGCCAAGTAGGACAGCCCCAGCATTTT
j_call: TRBJ2-1; d_call: TRBD2; v_call: TRBV27; clone_size: -; cdr3_aa: CASRSLAESSYNEQFF; cdr3_nt: TGTGCCAGCAGATCACTAGCGGAGAGCTCCTACAATGAGCAGTTCTTC
j_call: TRBJ2-5; d_call: TRBD2; v_call: TRBV4-1; clone_size: -; cdr3_aa: CASSQDISGVTSGTQETQYF; cdr3_nt: TGCGCCAGCAGCCAAGATATTTCAGGGGTGACTAGCGGGACCCAAGAGACCCAGTACTTC
j_call: TRBJ2-2; d_call: -; v_call: TRBV2; clone_size: -; cdr3_aa: CASSRGQDTGELFF; cdr3_nt: TGTGCCAGCAGTAGGGGACAAGACACCGGGGAGCTGTTTTTT
j_call: TRBJ1-1; d_call: -; v_call: TRBV4-3; clone_size: -; cdr3_aa: CASSQGRPGRQNTEAFF; cdr3_nt: TGCGCCAGCAGCCAAGGGCGCCCGGGACGGCAGAACACTGAAGCTTTCTTT
j_call: TRBJ1-4; d_call: -; v_call: TRBV5-1; clone_size: -; cdr3_aa: CASGLTGQVSANEKLFF; cdr3_nt: TGCGCCAGCGGCTTGACGGGCCAGGTCTCAGCTAATGAAAAACTGTTTTTT
j_call: TRBJ2-1; d_call: TRBD2; v_call: TRBV7-7; clone_size: -; cdr3_aa: CASSVGLADYNEQFF; cdr3_nt: TGTGCTAGCAGCGTGGGACTAGCGGACTACAATGAGCAGTTCTTC
j_call: TRBJ1-1; d_call: -; v_call: TRBV27; clone_size: -; cdr3_aa: CASSRANTEAFF; cdr3_nt: TGTGCCAGCAGTCGGGCGAACACTGAAGCTTTCTTT
j_call: TRBJ2-7; d_call: -; v_call: TRBV28; clone_size: -; cdr3_aa: CASSLRGGTRRYEQYF; cdr3_nt: TGTGCCAGCAGTTTAAGGGGCGGGACAAGAAGGTACGAGCAGTACTTC
j_call: TRBJ2-3; d_call: -; v_call: TRBV6-1; clone_size: -; cdr3_aa: CASSGYLDTQYF; cdr3_nt: TGTGCCAGCAGTGGGTACTTGGATACGCAGTATTTT
j_call: TRBJ2-5; d_call: -; v_call: TRBV7-2; clone_size: -; cdr3_aa: CASSLGGGHPYPKWAQYF; cdr3_nt: TGTGCCAGCAGCTTAGGAGGCGGACACCCGTACCCGAAATGGGCCCAGTACTTC
j_call: TRBJ2-5; d_call: -; v_call: TRBV7-2; clone_size: -; cdr3_aa: CASSGGSTQETQYF; cdr3_nt: TGTGCCAGCAGTGGCGGCAGCACCCAAGAGACCCAGTACTTC
j_call: TRBJ1-5; d_call: TRBD1; v_call: TRBV28; clone_size: few; cdr3_aa: CASSFFARGHGNQPQHF; cdr3_nt: TGTGCCAGCAGTTTTTTTGCAAGGGGGCATGGCAATCAGCCCCAGCATTTT
j_call: TRBJ2-7; d_call: TRBD1; v_call: TRBV6-5; clone_size: -; cdr3_aa: CASRTPGGFSYEQYF; cdr3_nt: TGTGCCAGCAGAACGCCAGGGGGCTTTTCTTACGAGCAGTACTTC
j_call: TRBJ1-4; d_call: TRBD1; v_call: TRBV2; clone_size: -; cdr3_aa: CASSDQGAHVEKLFF; cdr3_nt: TGTGCCAGCAGTGATCAGGGGGCGCATGTCGAAAAACTGTTTTTT
j_call: TRBJ1-5; d_call: -; v_call: TRBV13; clone_size: -; cdr3_aa: CASSLNSNQPQHF; cdr3_nt: TGTGCCAGCAGCTTAAATAGCAATCAGCCCCAGCATTTT
j_call: TRBJ2-5; d_call: -; v_call: TRBV5-1; clone_size: -; cdr3_aa: CASRGEVTQYF; cdr3_nt: TGCGCCAGCAGGGGTGAGGTGACCCAGTACTTC
j_call: TRBJ2-1; d_call: TRBD2; v_call: TRBV9; clone_size: -; cdr3_aa: CASSVASGLAYNEQFF; cdr3_nt: TGTGCCAGCAGCGTGGCTAGCGGCCTTGCGTACAATGAGCAGTTCTTC
j_call: TRBJ1-1; d_call: -; v_call: TRBV9; clone_size: -; cdr3_aa: CASSAGNRLNTEAFF; cdr3_nt: TGTGCCAGCAGCGCGGGGAACAGGCTGAACACTGAAGCTTTCTTT
j_call: TRBJ1-1; d_call: -; v_call: TRBV16; clone_size: -; cdr3_aa: CASSQTEGRTEAFF; cdr3_nt: TGTGCCAGCAGCCAAACCGAGGGGCGGACTGAAGCTTTCTTT
j_call: TRBJ2-2; d_call: -; v_call: TRBV5-1; clone_size: -; cdr3_aa: CASSPENTGELFF; cdr3_nt: TGCGCCAGCAGCCCTGAGAACACCGGGGAGCTGTTTTTT
j_call: TRBJ2-7; d_call: -; v_call: TRBV28; clone_size: -; cdr3_aa: CASSLEGPWYEQYF; cdr3_nt: TGTGCCAGCAGTTTGGAGGGACCTTGGTACGAGCAGTACTTC
j_call: TRBJ1-5; d_call: -; v_call: TRBV7-2; clone_size: -; cdr3_aa: CASSLDSNQPQHF; cdr3_nt: TGTGCCAGCAGCTTAGATTCTAATCAGCCCCAGCATTTT
j_call: TRBJ2-4; d_call: -; v_call: TRBV30; clone_size: few; cdr3_aa: CAWSVLEAKNIQYF; cdr3_nt: TGTGCCTGGAGTGTACTGGAGGCCAAAAACATTCAGTACTTC
j_call: TRBJ1-4; d_call: -; v_call: TRBV2; clone_size: -; cdr3_aa: CASNRVGEKLFF; cdr3_nt: TGTGCCAGCAATAGGGTTGGTGAAAAACTGTTTTTT
j_call: TRBJ2-5; d_call: -; v_call: TRBV11-3; clone_size: few; cdr3_aa: CASSLAIETQYF; cdr3_nt: TGTGCCAGCAGCTTAGCGATCGAGACCCAGTACTTC
j_call: TRBJ1-5; d_call: -; v_call: TRBV30; clone_size: -; cdr3_aa: CAWSLTGLSNQLQHF; cdr3_nt: TGTGCCTGGAGTCTGACGGGGCTTAGCAATCAGCTCCAGCATTTT
j_call: TRBJ2-7; d_call: -; v_call: TRBV5-1; clone_size: -; cdr3_aa: CASSSDGSYEQYF; cdr3_nt: TGCGCCAGCAGCTCGGACGGATCCTACGAGCAGTACTTC
j_call: TRBJ1-6; d_call: -; v_call: TRBV30; clone_size: -; cdr3_aa: CAWSPTRQAGSPLHF; cdr3_nt: TGTGCCTGGAGTCCAACAAGACAGGCGGGTTCACCCCTCCACTTT
j_call: TRBJ2-7; d_call: TRBD2; v_call: TRBV7-6; clone_size: -; cdr3_aa: CASSSGTSGSYEQYF; cdr3_nt: TGTGCCAGCAGCTCGGGGACTAGCGGGTCTTACGAGCAGTACTTC
j_call: TRBJ2-4; d_call: TRBD1; v_call: TRBV27; clone_size: few; cdr3_aa: CASSPRTGRYF; cdr3_nt: TGTGCCAGCAGTCCCCGGACAGGGAGGTACTTC
j_call: TRBJ2-7; d_call: TRBD1; v_call: TRBV7-2; clone_size: -; cdr3_aa: CASSTRTGREQYF; cdr3_nt: TGTGCCAGCAGCACGCGGACAGGGCGAGAGCAGTACTTC
j_call: TRBJ2-3; d_call: -; v_call: TRBV11-1; clone_size: -; cdr3_aa: CASSLDRTDTQYF; cdr3_nt: TGTGCCAGCAGCCTTGATCGCACAGATACGCAGTATTTT
j_call: TRBJ2-5; d_call: -; v_call: TRBV7-7; clone_size: -; cdr3_aa: CASSLATGRGETQYF; cdr3_nt: TGTGCCAGCAGCTTAGCTACAGGGAGAGGAGAGACCCAGTACTTC
j_call: TRBJ1-2; d_call: -; v_call: TRBV7-2; clone_size: -; cdr3_aa: CASSADVGARGGYTF; cdr3_nt: TGTGCCAGCAGCGCCGACGTGGGGGCGCGGGGTGGCTACACCTTC
j_call: TRBJ1-1; d_call: TRBD1; v_call: TRBV2; clone_size: -; cdr3_aa: CGTGELQNTEAFF; cdr3_nt: TGTGGGACAGGGGAGCTCCAGAACACTGAAGCTTTCTTT
j_call: TRBJ1-1; d_call: -; v_call: TRBV5-8; clone_size: -; cdr3_aa: CASSLQLWPYHRDTEAFF; cdr3_nt: TGTGCCAGCAGCTTGCAGTTGTGGCCATACCACAGGGACACTGAAGCTTTCTTT
j_call: TRBJ2-1; d_call: TRBD2; v_call: TRBV7-3; clone_size: -; cdr3_aa: CASSSPNSGSGNEQFF; cdr3_nt: TGTGCCAGCAGCTCCCCGAATAGCGGGAGCGGCAATGAGCAGTTCTTC
j_call: TRBJ1-3; d_call: -; v_call: TRBV28; clone_size: -; cdr3_aa: CASSFGQAGNTIYF; cdr3_nt: TGTGCCAGCAGTTTTGGGCAGGCTGGAAACACCATATATTTT
j_call: TRBJ2-7; d_call: -; v_call: TRBV11-2; clone_size: -; cdr3_aa: CASSLVGGGSSYEQYF; cdr3_nt: TGTGCCAGCAGCTTAGTAGGGGGAGGGAGTTCCTACGAGCAGTACTTC
j_call: TRBJ2-7; d_call: TRBD2; v_call: TRBV19; clone_size: -; cdr3_aa: CASSIRLAGRTYEQYF; cdr3_nt: TGTGCCAGTAGTATTCGACTAGCGGGTCGCACCTACGAGCAGTACTTC
j_call: TRBJ1-5; d_call: TRBD1; v_call: TRBV19; clone_size: -; cdr3_aa: CASSSPPGQGISSNQPQHF; cdr3_nt: TGTGCCAGTAGTTCCCCCCCGGGACAGGGGATATCTAGCAATCAGCCCCAGCATTTT
j_call: TRBJ1-2; d_call: TRBD1; v_call: TRBV19; clone_size: -; cdr3_aa: CASSIPVSSGQGLFGYTF; cdr3_nt: TGTGCCAGTAGTATCCCTGTCTCCAGCGGACAGGGACTTTTCGGCTACACCTTC
j_call: TRBJ1-1; d_call: TRBD1; v_call: TRBV6-1; clone_size: once; cdr3_aa: CASSPRQGNTEAFF; cdr3_nt: TGTGCCAGCAGTCCCCGACAGGGGAACACTGAAGCTTTCTTT
j_call: TRBJ2-7; d_call: TRBD1; v_call: TRBV7-3; clone_size: -; cdr3_aa: CASSPGTGTGEQYF; cdr3_nt: TGTGCCAGCAGCCCCGGGACAGGGACTGGCGAGCAGTACTTC
j_call: TRBJ1-1; d_call: -; v_call: TRBV6-1; clone_size: -; cdr3_aa: CASTLKGHTEAFF; cdr3_nt: TGTGCCAGCACCCTTAAGGGTCACACTGAAGCTTTCTTT
j_call: TRBJ2-3; d_call: -; v_call: TRBV19; clone_size: -; cdr3_aa: CASSMRAGSTDTQYF; cdr3_nt: TGTGCCAGTAGTATGAGGGCCGGTAGCACAGATACGCAGTATTTT
j_call: TRBJ1-5; d_call: -; v_call: TRBV10-3; clone_size: once; cdr3_aa: CAISEGLNQPQHF; cdr3_nt: TGTGCCATCAGTGAGGGACTCAATCAGCCCCAGCATTTT
j_call: TRBJ2-5; d_call: -; v_call: TRBV11-3; clone_size: -; cdr3_aa: CASSLDHSGTQYF; cdr3_nt: TGTGCCAGCAGCTTAGACCACTCGGGGACCCAGTACTTC
j_call: TRBJ1-6; d_call: -; v_call: TRBV30; clone_size: -; cdr3_aa: CAWSPSRDSPLHF; cdr3_nt: TGTGCCTGGAGTCCCAGCCGTGATTCACCCCTCCACTTT
j_call: TRBJ2-7; d_call: TRBD1; v_call: TRBV28; clone_size: -; cdr3_aa: CASTRRQGSEQYF; cdr3_nt: TGTGCCAGCACTCGTCGACAGGGAAGCGAGCAGTACTTC
j_call: TRBJ1-5; d_call: TRBD1; v_call: TRBV11-2; clone_size: -; cdr3_aa: CASRPGTGYHQPQHF; cdr3_nt: TGTGCCAGCAGGCCCGGGACAGGTTATCATCAGCCCCAGCATTTT
j_call: TRBJ2-7; d_call: TRBD2; v_call: TRBV5-1; clone_size: -; cdr3_aa: CASSLLAGVNEQYF; cdr3_nt: TGCGCCAGCAGCTTACTAGCGGGAGTGAACGAGCAGTACTTC
j_call: TRBJ2-3; d_call: -; v_call: TRBV7-3; clone_size: -; cdr3_aa: CASSSPGGTDTQYF; cdr3_nt: TGTGCCAGCAGCTCCCCCGGCGGCACAGATACGCAGTATTTT
j_call: TRBJ2-4; d_call: -; v_call: TRBV4-1; clone_size: -; cdr3_aa: CASSQPRRGTKNIQYF; cdr3_nt: TGCGCCAGCAGCCAACCCCGCCGGGGCACCAAAAACATTCAGTACTTC
j_call: TRBJ2-7; d_call: TRBD1; v_call: TRBV6-1; clone_size: once; cdr3_aa: CASSNRDRALLEQYF; cdr3_nt: TGTGCCAGCAGTAACCGGGACAGAGCCCTCCTCGAGCAGTACTTC
j_call: TRBJ1-5; d_call: -; v_call: TRBV7-9; clone_size: many; cdr3_aa: CASSFPGVNQPQHF; cdr3_nt: TGTGCCAGCAGCTTCCCCGGGGTAAATCAGCCCCAGCATTTT